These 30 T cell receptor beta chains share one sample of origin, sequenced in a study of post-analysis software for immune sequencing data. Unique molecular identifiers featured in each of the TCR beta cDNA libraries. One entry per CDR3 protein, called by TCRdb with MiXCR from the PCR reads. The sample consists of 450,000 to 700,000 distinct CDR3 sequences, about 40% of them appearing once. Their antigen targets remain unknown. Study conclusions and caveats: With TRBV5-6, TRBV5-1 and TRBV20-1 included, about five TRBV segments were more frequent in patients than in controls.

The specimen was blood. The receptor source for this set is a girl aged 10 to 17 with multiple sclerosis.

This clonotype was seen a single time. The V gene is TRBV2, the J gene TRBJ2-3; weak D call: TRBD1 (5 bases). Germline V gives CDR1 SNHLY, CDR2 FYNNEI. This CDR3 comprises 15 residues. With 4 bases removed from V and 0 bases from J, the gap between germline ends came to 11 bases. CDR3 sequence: CASSVQGSSTDTQYF. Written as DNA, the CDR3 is TGTGCCAGCAGTGTCCAGGGATCTAGCACAGATACGCAGTATTTT.

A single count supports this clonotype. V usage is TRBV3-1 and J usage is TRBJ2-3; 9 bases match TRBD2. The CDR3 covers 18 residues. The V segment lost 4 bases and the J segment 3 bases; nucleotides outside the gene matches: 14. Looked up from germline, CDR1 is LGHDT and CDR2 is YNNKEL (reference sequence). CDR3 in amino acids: CASSPIRKAGGRTDTQYF. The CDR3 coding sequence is TGTGCCAGCAGCCCCATTAGAAAAGCGGGAGGCCGGACAGATACGCAGTATTTT.

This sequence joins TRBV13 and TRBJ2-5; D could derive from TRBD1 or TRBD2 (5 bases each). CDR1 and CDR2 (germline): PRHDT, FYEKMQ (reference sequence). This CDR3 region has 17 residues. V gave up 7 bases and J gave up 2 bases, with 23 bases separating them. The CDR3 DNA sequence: TGTGCCAGCAACTTCCTGCTAGGTAGGGGACGTCAAGAGACCCAGTACTTC. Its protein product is CASNFLLGRGRQETQYF.

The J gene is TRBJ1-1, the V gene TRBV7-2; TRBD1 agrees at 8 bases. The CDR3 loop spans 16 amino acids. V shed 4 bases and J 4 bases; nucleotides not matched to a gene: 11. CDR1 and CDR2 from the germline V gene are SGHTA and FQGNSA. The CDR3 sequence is CASSSWTGILGTEAFF. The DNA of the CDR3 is TGTGCCAGCAGCTCCTGGACAGGGATTTTAGGCACTGAAGCTTTCTTT.

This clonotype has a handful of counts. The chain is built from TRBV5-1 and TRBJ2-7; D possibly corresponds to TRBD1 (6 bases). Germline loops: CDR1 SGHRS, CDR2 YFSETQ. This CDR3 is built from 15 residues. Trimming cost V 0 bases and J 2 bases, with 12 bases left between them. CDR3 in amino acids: CASSLAVGAAYEQYF. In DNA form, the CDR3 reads TGCGCCAGCAGCTTGGCGGTGGGGGCAGCCTACGAGCAGTACTTC.

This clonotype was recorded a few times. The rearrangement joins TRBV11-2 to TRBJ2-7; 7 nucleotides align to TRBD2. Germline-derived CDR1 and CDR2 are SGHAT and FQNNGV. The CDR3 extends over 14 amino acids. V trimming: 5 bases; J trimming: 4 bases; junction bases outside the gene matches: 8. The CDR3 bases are TGTGCCAGCAGCCCGCCGGGACTATATTACGAGCAGTACTTC. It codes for CASSPPGLYYEQYF. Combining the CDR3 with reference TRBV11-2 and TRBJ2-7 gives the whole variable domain EAGVAQSPRYKIIEKRQSVAFWCNPISGHATLYWYQQILGQGPKLLIQFQNNGVVDDSQLPKDRFSAERLKGVDSTLKIQPAKLEDSAVYLCASSPPGLYYEQYFGPGTRLTVT.

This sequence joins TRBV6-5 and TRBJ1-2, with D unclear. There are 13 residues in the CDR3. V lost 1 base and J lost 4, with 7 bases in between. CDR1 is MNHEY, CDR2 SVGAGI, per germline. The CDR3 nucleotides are TGTGCCAGCAGTTACTATAACAGCTATGGCTACACCTTC. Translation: CASSYYNSYGYTF.

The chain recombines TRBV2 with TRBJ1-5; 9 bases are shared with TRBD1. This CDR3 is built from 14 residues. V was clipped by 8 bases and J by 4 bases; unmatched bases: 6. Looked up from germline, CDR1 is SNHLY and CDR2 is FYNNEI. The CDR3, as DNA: TGTGCCAGCGCGGGACAGGGAGTTAATCAGCCCCAGCATTTT. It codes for CASAGQGVNQPQHF.

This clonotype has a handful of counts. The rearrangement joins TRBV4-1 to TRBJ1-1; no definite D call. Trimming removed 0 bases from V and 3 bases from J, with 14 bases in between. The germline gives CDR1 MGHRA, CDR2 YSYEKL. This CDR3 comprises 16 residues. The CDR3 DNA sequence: TGCGCCAGCAGCCAAGAAAAGCGAGGGCACTACACTGAAGCTTTCTTT. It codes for CASSQEKRGHYTEAFF.

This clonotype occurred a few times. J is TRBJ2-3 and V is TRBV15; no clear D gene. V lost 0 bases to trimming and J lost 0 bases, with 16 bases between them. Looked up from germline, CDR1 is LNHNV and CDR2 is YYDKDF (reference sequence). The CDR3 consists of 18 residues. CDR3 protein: CATSRDPDSPISTDTQYF. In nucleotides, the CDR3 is TGTGCCACCAGCAGAGATCCGGATAGCCCCATTAGCACAGATACGCAGTATTTT.

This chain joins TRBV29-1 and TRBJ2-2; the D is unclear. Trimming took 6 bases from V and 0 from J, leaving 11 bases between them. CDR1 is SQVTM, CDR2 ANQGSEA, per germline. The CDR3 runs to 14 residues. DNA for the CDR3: TGCAGCGTCTCTGGGCAGACGAACACCGGGGAGCTGTTTTTT. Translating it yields CSVSGQTNTGELFF.

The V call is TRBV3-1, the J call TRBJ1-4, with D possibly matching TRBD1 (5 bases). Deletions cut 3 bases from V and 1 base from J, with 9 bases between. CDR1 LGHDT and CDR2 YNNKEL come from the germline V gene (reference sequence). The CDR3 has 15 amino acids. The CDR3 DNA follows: TGTGCCAGCAGCCATTCAGGGCTAACTAATGAAAAACTGTTTTTT. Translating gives CASSHSGLTNEKLFF.

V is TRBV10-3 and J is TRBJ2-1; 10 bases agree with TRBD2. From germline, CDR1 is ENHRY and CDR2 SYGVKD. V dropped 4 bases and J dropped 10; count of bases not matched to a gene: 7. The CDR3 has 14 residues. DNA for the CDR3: TGTGCCATCAGTGGAGCGGGAGGGGACGTCGAGCAGTTCTTC. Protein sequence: CAISGAGGDVEQFF.

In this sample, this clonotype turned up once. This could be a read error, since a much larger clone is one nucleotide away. CDR3 region: CASPGTGGLRGYTF. CDR3 coding DNA: TGTGCCAGCCCGGGGACAGGAGGACTTAGAGGCTACACCTTC. This chain links TRBV2 with TRBJ1-2; TRBD1 aligns across 8 bases. Germline V gene sequence: CDR1 SNHLY, CDR2 FYNNEI. The CDR3 covers 14 residues. V gave up 8 bases and J gave up 8 bases; unmatched junction bases: 13.

The CDR3 DNA is TGTGCCAGCAGTGATCCGGGACTAGCGGACTACGAGCAGTACTTC. It is translated as CASSDPGLADYEQYF. The rearrangement joins TRBV12-3 or TRBV12-4 to TRBJ2-7; 11 bases line up with TRBD2. The CDR3 totals 15 residues. Germline trimming cut 5 bases from V and 3 bases from J; bases unmatched to any gene: 6.

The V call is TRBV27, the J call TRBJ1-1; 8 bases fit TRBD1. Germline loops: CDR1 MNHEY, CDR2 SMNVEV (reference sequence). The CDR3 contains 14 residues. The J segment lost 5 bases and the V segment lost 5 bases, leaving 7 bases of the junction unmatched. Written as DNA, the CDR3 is TGTGCCAGCAGTACCCGGACAGGGTCGACTGAAGCTTTCTTT. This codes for CASSTRTGSTEAFF.

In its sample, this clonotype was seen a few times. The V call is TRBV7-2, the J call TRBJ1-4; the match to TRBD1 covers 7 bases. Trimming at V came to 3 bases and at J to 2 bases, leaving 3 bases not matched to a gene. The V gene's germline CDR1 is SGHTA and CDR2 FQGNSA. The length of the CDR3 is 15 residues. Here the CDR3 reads CASSFRQGTNEKLFF. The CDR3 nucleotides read TGTGCCAGCAGCTTCCGACAGGGCACTAATGAAAAACTGTTTTTT. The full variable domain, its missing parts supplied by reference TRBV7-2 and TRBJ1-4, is GAGVSQSPSNKVTEKGKDVELRCDPISGHTALYWYRQSLGQGLEFLIYFQGNSAPDKSGLPSDRFSAERTGGSVSTLTIQRTQQEDSAVYLCASSFRQGTNEKLFFGSGTQLSVL.

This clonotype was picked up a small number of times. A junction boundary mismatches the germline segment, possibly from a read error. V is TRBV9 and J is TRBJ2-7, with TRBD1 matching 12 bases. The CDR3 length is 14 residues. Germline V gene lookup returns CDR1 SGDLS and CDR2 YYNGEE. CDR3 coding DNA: TGTACCAGCAGCGCGGGACAGGGGGCCTATGAGCAGTACTTC. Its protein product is CTSSAGQGAYEQYF.

The CDR3 DNA is TGCAGCGCCCGTAAGGGACTAAACCACGAGCAGTACTTC. This gives the protein CSARKGLNHEQYF. The genes are TRBV29-1 and TRBJ2-7; 7 bases align to TRBD2. V dropped 7 bases and J dropped 5; count of bases not matched to a gene: 11. Germline V CDR1 and CDR2: SQVTM, ANQGSEA. CDR3 length: 13 amino acids.

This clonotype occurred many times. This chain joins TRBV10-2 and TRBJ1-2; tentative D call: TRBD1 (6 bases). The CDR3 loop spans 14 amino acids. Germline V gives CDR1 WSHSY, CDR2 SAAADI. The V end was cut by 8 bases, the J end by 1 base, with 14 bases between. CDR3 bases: TGCGCCAGCGGGGCCAGGGGTTTTAACTATGGCTACACCTTC. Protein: CASGARGFNYGYTF.

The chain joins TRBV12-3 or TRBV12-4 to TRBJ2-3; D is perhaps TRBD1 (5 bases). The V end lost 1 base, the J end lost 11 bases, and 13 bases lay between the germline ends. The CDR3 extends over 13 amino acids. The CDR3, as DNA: TGTGCCAGCAGTTTAGGGGGCGCAGATGTGCAGTATTTT. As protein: CASSLGGADVQYF.

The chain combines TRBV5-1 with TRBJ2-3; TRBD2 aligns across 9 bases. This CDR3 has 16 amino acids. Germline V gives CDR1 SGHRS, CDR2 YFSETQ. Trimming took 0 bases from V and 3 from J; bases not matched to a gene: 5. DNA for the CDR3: TGCGCCAGCAGCTTGGCGGCTAGCGGGGAGACAGATACGCAGTATTTT. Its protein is CASSLAASGETDTQYF.

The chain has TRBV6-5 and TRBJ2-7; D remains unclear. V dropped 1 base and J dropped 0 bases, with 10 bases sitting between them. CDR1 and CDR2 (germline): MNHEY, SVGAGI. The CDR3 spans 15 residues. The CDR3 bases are TGTGCCAGCAGTTACTTTGGGTCCGTCTCCTACGAGCAGTACTTC. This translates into CASSYFGSVSYEQYF.

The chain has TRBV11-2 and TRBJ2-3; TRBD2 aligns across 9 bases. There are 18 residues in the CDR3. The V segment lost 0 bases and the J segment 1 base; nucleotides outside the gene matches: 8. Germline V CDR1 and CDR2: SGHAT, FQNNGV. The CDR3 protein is CASSLDASGAGGTDTQYF. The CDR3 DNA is TGTGCCAGCAGCTTAGACGCTAGCGGGGCGGGCGGCACAGATACGCAGTATTTT.

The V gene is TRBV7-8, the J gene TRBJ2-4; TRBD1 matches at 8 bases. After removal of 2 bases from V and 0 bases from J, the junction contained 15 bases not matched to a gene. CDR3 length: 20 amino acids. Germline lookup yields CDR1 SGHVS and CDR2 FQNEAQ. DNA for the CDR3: TGTGCCAGCAGCTTAATGGACAGGGTTCGCTCCAGCTTAGCCAAAAACATTCAGTACTTC. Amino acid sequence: CASSLMDRVRSSLAKNIQYF.

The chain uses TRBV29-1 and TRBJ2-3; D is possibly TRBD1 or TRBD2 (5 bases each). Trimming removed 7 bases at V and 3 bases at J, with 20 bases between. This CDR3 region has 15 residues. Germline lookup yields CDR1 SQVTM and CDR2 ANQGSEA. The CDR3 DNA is TGCAGCGCCCCCGAGGGGTCCGGGGCTACAGATACGCAGTATTTT. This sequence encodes CSAPEGSGATDTQYF.

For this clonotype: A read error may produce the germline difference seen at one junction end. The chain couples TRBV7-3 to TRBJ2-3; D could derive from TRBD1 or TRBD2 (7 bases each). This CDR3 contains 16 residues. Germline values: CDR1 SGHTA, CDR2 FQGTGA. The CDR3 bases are TGTGCCAGCAGCTTAAGCAGGGGAGGGGGCACAGACACGCAGTATTTT. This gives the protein CASSLSRGGGTDTQYF.

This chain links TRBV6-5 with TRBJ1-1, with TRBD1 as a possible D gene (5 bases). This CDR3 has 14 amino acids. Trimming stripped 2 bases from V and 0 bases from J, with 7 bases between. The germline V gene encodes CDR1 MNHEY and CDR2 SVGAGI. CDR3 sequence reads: CASSYRGLNTEAFF. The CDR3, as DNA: TGTGCCAGCAGTTACAGGGGCCTGAACACTGAAGCTTTCTTT.

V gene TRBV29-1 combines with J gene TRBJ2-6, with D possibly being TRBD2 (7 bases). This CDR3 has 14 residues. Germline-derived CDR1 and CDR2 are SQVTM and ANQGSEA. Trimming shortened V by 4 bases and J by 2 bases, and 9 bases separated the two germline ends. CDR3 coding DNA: TGCAGCGTTGGGGGGGGCCCTGGGGCCAACGTCCTGACTTTC. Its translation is CSVGGGPGANVLTF.

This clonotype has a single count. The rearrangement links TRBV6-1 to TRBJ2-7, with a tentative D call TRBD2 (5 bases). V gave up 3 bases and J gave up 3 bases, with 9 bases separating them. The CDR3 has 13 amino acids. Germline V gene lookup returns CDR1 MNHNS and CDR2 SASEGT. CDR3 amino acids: CASSDALGYEQYF. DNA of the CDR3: TGTGCCAGCAGTGACGCACTAGGCTACGAGCAGTACTTC.